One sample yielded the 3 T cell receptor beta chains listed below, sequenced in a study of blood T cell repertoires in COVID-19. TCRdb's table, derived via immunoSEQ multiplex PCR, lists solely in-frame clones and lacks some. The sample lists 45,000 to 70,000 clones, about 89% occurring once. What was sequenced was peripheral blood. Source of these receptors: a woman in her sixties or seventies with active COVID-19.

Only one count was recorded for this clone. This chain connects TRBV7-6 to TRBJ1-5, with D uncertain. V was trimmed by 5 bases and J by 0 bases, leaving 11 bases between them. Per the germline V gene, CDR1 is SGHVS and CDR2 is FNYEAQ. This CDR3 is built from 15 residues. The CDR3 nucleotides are TGTGCCAGCAGCCCCAGTCTTTATAGCAATCAGCCCCAGCATTTT. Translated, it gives CASSPSLYSNQPQHF.

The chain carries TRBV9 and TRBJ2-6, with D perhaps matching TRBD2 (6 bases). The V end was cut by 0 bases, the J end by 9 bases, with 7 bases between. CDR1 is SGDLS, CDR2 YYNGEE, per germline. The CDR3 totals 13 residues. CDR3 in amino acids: CASSVVSGNVLTF. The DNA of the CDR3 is TGTGCCAGCAGCGTAGTTAGCGGCAACGTCCTGACTTTC.

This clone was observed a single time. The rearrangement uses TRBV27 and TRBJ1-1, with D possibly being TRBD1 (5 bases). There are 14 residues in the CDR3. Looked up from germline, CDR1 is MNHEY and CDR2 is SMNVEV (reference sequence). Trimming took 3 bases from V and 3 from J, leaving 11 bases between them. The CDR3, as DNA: TGTGCCAGCAGTTTTAGACAGTTCCACACTGAAGCTTTCTTT. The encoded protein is CASSFRQFHTEAFF.